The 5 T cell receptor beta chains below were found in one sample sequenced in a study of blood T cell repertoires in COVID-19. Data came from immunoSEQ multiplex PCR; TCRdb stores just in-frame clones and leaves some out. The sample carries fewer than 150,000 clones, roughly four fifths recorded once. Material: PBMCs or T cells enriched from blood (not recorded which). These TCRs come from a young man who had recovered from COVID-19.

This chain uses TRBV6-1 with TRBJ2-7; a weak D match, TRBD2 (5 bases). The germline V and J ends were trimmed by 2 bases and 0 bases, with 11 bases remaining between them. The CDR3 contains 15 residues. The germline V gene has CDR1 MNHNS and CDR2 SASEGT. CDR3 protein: CASSEMRVPSYEQYF. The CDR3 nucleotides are TGTGCCAGCAGTGAAATGCGGGTACCCTCCTACGAGCAGTACTTC.

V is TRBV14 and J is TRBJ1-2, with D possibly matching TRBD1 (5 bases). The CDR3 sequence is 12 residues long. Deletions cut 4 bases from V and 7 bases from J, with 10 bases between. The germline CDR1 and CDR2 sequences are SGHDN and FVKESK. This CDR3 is CASSREGLGYTF. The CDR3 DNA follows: TGTGCCAGCAGCCGCGAGGGACTTGGCTACACCTTC. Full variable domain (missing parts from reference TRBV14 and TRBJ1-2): EAGVTQFPSHSVIEKGQTVTLRCDPISGHDNLYWYRRVMGKEIKFLLHFVKESKQDESGMPNNRFLAERTGGTYSTLKVQPAELEDSGVYFCASSREGLGYTFGSGTRLTVV.

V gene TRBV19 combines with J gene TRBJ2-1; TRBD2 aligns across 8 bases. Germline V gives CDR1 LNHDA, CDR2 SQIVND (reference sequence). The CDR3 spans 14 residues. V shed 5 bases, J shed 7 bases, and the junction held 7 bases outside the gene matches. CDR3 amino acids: CASSPGLARNEQFF. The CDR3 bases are TGTGCCAGTAGTCCTGGACTAGCACGAAATGAGCAGTTCTTC.

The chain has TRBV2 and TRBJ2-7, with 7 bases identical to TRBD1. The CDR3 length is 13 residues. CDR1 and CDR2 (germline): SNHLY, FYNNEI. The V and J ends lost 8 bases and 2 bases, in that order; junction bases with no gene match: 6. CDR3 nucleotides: TGTGCCAGCGGGGGACAGAACACCTACGAGCAGTACGTC. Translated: CASGGQNTYEQYV.

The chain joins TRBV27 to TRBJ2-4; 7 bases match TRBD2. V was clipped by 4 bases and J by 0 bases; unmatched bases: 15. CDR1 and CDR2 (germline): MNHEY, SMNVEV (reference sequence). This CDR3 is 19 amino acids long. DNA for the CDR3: TGTGCCAGCAGTTATTGGGAGGGGCGTCTCTCCCTAGCCAAAAACATTCAGTACTTC. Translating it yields CASSYWEGRLSLAKNIQYF.